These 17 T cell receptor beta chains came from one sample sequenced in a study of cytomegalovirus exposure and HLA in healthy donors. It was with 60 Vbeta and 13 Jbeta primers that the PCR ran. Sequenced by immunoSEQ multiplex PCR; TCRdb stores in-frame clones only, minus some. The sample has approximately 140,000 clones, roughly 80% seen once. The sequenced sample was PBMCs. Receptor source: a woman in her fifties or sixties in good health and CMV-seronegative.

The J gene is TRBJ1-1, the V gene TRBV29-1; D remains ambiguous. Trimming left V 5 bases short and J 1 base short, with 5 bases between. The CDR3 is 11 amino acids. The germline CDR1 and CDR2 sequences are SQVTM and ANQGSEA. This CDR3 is CSVTPNTEAFF. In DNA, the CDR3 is TGCAGCGTTACACCGAACACTGAAGCTTTCTTT.

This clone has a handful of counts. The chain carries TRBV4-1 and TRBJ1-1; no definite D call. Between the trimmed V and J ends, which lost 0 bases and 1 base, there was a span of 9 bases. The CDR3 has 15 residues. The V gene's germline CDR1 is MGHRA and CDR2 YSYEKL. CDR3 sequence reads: CASSQDPGTNTEAFF. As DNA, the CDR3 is TGCGCCAGCAGCCAAGACCCCGGTACGAACACTGAAGCTTTCTTT.

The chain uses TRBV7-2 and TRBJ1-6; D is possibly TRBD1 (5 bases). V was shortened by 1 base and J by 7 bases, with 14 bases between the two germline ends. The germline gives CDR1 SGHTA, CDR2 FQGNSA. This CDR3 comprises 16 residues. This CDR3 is CASSLDWGRANSPLHF. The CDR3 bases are TGTGCCAGCAGCTTAGATTGGGGCAGGGCCAATTCACCCCTCCACTTT.

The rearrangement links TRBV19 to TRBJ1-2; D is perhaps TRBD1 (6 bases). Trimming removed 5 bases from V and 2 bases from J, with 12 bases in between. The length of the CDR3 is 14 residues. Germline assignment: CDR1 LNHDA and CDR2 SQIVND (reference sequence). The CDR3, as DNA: TGTGCCAGTAGTCAACAAGGACAGAACTATGGCTACACCTTC. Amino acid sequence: CASSQQGQNYGYTF.

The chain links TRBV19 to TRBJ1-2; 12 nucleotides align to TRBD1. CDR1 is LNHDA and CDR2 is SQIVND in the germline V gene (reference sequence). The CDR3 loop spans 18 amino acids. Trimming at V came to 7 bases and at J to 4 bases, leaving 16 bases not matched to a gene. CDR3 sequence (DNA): TGTGCCAGTACCTCCCCTTCCGGGACAGGGGGCGCAGGCTATGGCTACACCTTC. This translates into CASTSPSGTGGAGYGYTF.

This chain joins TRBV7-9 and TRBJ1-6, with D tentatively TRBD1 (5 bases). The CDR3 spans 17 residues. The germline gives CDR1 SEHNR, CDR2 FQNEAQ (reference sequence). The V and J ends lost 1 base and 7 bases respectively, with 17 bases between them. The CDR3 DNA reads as TGTGCCAGCAGCTTAGTTCGGCCAGGGTTGAGGAATTCACCCCTCCACTTT. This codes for CASSLVRPGLRNSPLHF.

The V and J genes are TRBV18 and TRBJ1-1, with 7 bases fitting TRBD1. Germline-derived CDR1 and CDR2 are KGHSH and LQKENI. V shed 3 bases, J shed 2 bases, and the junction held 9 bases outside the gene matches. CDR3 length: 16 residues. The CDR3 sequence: CASSPPVGQLNTEAFF. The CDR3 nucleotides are TGTGCCAGCTCACCGCCGGTGGGACAGTTAAACACTGAAGCTTTCTTT.

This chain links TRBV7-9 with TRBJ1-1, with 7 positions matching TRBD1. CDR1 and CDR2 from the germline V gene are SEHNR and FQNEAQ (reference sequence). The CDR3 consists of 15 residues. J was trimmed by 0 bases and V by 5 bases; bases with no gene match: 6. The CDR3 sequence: CASSHTGQMNTEAFF. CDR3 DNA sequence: TGTGCCAGCAGCCATACGGGACAGATGAACACTGAAGCTTTCTTT.

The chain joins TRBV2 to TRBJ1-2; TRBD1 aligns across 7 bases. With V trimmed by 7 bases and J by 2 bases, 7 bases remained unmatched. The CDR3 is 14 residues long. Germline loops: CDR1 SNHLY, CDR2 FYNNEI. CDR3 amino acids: CASTMDRLNYGYTF. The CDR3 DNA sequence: TGTGCCAGCACCATGGACAGGCTGAACTATGGCTACACCTTC.

CDR3 loop: CASSQEPDSSYNSPLHF. The CDR3 DNA reads TGTGCCAGCAGCCAAGAGCCCGATAGCTCCTATAATTCACCCCTCCACTTT. This sequence joins TRBV4-2 and TRBJ1-6; D call uncertain. With 0 bases removed from V and 0 bases from J, the gap between germline ends came to 9 bases. Germline CDR1 LGHNA, CDR2 YNFKEQ. The CDR3 has 17 amino acids.

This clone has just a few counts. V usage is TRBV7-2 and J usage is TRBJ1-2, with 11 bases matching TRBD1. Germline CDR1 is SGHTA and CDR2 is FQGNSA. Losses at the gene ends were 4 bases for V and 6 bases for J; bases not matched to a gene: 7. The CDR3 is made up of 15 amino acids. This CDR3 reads CASSSWTGGSDGYTF. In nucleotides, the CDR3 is TGTGCCAGCAGCTCCTGGACAGGGGGCTCAGATGGCTACACCTTC.

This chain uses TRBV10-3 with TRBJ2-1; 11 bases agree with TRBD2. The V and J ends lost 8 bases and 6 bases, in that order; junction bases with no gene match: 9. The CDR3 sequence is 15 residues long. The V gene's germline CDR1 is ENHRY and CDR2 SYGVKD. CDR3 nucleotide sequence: TGTGCCATCCAGCAGACTAGCGGGGTGACCAATGAGCAGTTCTTC. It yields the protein CAIQQTSGVTNEQFF.

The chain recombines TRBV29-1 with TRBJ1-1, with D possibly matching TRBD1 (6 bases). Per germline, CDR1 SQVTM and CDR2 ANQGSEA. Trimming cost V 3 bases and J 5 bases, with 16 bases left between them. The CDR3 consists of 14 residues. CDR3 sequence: CSVEGGQGETEAFF. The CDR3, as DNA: TGCAGCGTTGAGGGGGGGCAGGGTGAGACTGAAGCTTTCTTT.

CDR3 DNA: TGCGCCAGCAGCTTGGGCCTCTACTCTGGAAACACCATATATTTT. Residues: CASSLGLYSGNTIYF. This sequence joins TRBV5-1 and TRBJ1-3; D gene uncertain. In germline, CDR1 is SGHRS, CDR2 YFSETQ. V gave up 0 bases and J gave up 0 bases, with 7 bases separating them. CDR3 length: 15 amino acids.

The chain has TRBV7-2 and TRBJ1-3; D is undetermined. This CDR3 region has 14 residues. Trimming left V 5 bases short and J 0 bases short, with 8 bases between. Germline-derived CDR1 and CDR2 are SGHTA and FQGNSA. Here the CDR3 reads CASSPVLSGNTIYF. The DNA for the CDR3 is TGTGCCAGCAGCCCCGTTCTCTCTGGAAACACCATATATTTT.

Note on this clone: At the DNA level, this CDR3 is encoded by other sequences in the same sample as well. This CDR3 is CASSLGGVNTEAFF. Written as DNA, the CDR3 is TGTGCCAGTAGCCTAGGGGGGGTGAACACTGAAGCTTTCTTT. This chain connects TRBV19 to TRBJ1-1, with D maybe TRBD1 (6 bases). V lost 6 bases and J 0 bases, leaving 11 bases between the germline ends. CDR1 is LNHDA and CDR2 is SQIVND in the germline V gene (reference sequence). The CDR3 sequence is 14 residues long.

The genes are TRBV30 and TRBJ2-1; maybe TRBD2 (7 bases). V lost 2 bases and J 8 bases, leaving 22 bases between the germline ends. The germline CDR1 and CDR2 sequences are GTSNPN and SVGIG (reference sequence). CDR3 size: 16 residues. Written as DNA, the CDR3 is TGTGCCTGGAGTTCATGGTGGGGGGGGCCCTGGGATGAGCAGTTCTTC. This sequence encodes CAWSSWWGGPWDEQFF.